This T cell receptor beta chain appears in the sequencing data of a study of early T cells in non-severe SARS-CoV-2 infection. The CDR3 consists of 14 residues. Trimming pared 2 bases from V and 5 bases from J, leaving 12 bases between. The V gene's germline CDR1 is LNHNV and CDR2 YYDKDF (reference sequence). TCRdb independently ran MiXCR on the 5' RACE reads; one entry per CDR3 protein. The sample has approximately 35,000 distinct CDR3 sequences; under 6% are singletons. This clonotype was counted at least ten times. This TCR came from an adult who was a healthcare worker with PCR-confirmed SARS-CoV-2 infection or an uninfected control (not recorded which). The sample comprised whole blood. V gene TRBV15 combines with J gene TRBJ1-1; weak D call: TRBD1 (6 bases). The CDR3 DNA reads TGTGCCACCAGCAGAAACAGGGAAGGAACTGAAGCTTTCTTT. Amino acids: CATSRNREGTEAFF.